Listed below are T cell receptor beta chains from one sample, sequenced in a study of Tregs in tolerant kidney transplant recipients. Produced via immunoSEQ multiplex PCR; TCRdb's table is partial and in-frame only. Among around 120,000 clones listed, roughly 92% were seen once. The specimen was CD4+ T cells from blood. Every receptor here comes from a human donor in good health. The conserved cysteine and the conserved F or W are not part of the CDR3 here. A clone size is listed for some rows: how often the clone was seen (once, few, many), or a class if it is expanded.

len: 19; v_gene: TRBV30; abundance: NA; CDR3aa: AWSASRGPGVGRLAKNIQY
len: 12; v_gene: TRBV10-2; abundance: NA; CDR3aa: ASSAGASNQPQH
len: 11; v_gene: TRBV5-1; abundance: NA; CDR3aa: ASRGQGNTEAF
len: 10; v_gene: TRBV4-1; abundance: NA; CDR3aa: ASSRDRVSLF
len: 13; v_gene: TRBV21-1; abundance: NA; CDR3aa: ASSKGDRGIAEAF
len: 13; v_gene: TRBV29-1; abundance: NA; CDR3aa: SAEYRGRERAEAF
len: 14; v_gene: TRBV4-2; abundance: NA; CDR3aa: ASSQGGGGREYAQY
len: 12; v_gene: TRBV2; abundance: few; CDR3aa: ASSQGGSGNTIY
len: 12; v_gene: TRBV13; abundance: NA; CDR3aa: ATAGDHTFSEQY
len: 12; v_gene: TRBV7-2; abundance: NA; CDR3aa: ASSLRLAGGTQY
len: 14; v_gene: TRBV5-4; abundance: NA; CDR3aa: ASSLGLAGGTDTQY
len: 11; v_gene: TRBV7-9; abundance: NA; CDR3aa: ASQTGSAYEQY
len: 19; v_gene: TRBV10-3; abundance: NA; CDR3aa: AISQGPRTSGRAHLDYEQY
len: 14; v_gene: TRBV5-4; abundance: NA; CDR3aa: ASSIGSLSSTDTQY
len: 12; v_gene: TRBV6-5; abundance: NA; CDR3aa: ASSRDRVPYEQY
len: 10; v_gene: TRBV13; abundance: NA; CDR3aa: ASSNDLYTQY
len: 10; v_gene: TRBV18; abundance: NA; CDR3aa: ASSPGGNEQF
len: 15; v_gene: TRBV5-4; abundance: NA; CDR3aa: ASSGITGTFLTDTQY
len: 13; v_gene: TRBV5-4; abundance: NA; CDR3aa: ASSLGLAGLYEQY
len: 15; v_gene: TRBV18; abundance: NA; CDR3aa: ASSPLGQGAGNQPQH
len: 12; v_gene: TRBV10-2; abundance: NA; CDR3aa: ASSVPGRNQPQH
len: 12; v_gene: TRBV6-5; abundance: NA; CDR3aa: ASSPSGGTYEQY
len: 13; v_gene: TRBV6-5; abundance: few; CDR3aa: ASSPLGLRIGTQY
len: 14; v_gene: TRBV6-6; abundance: NA; CDR3aa: ASSWPGLAGDNEQF
len: 13; v_gene: TRBV7-9; abundance: NA; CDR3aa: ASSPTSLVVGTQY
len: 16; v_gene: TRBV18; abundance: NA; CDR3aa: ASSPYRTGTGSYNEQF
len: 12; v_gene: TRBV7-9; abundance: NA; CDR3aa: ASSSLQVNYGYT
len: 13; v_gene: TRBV9; abundance: NA; CDR3aa: ASSVGPDMNTEAF
len: 10; v_gene: TRBV2; abundance: NA; CDR3aa: ASSEAGETQY
len: 12; v_gene: TRBV7-2; abundance: NA; CDR3aa: ASHRASDTDTQY
len: 13; v_gene: TRBV9; abundance: NA; CDR3aa: ASSAQGEGVYGYT
len: 17; v_gene: TRBV5-4; abundance: NA; CDR3aa: ASSLGRSGTSGGAYEQY
len: 15; v_gene: TRBV14; abundance: NA; CDR3aa: ASSQRGDSSSYNEQF
len: 9; v_gene: TRBV7-6; abundance: once; CDR3aa: ASRGAGSQY
len: 12; v_gene: TRBV2; abundance: NA; CDR3aa: ASTRQGTNEKLF
len: 21; v_gene: TRBV1; abundance: NA; CDR3aa: TSSTLISYGNIEGTRSGNTIY
len: 12; v_gene: TRBV5-1; abundance: NA; CDR3aa: ASSPDRRLSEQF
len: 12; v_gene: TRBV5-1; abundance: NA; CDR3aa: ASSLAGPLGELF
len: 14; v_gene: TRBV7-2; abundance: NA; CDR3aa: ASSLDGATKWTEAF
len: 11; v_gene: TRBV2; abundance: NA; CDR3aa: ASSGQRVNTIY
len: 12; v_gene: TRBV14; abundance: once; CDR3aa: ASSQGTGTYEQY
len: 13; v_gene: TRBV19; abundance: NA; CDR3aa: ASSIQRSGNQPQH
len: 16; v_gene: TRBV18; abundance: once; CDR3aa: ASSTVPAAHATNEKLF
len: 11; v_gene: TRBV6-5; abundance: NA; CDR3aa: ASSNQGNQPQH
len: 14; v_gene: TRBV5-4; abundance: NA; CDR3aa: ASSPTSGGPQETQY